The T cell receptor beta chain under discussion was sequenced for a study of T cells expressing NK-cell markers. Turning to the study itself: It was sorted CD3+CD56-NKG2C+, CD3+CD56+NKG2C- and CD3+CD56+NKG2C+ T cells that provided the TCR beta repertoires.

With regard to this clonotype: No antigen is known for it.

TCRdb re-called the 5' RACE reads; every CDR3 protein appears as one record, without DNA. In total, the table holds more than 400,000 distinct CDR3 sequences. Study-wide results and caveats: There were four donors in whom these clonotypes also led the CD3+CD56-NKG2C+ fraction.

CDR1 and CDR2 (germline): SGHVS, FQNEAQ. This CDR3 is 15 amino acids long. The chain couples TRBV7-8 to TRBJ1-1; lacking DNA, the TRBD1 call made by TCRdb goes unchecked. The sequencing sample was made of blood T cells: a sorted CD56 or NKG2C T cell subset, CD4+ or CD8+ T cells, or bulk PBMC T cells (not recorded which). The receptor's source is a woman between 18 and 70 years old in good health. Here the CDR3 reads CASSSFPLGDTEAFF. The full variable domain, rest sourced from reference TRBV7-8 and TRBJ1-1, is GAGVSQSPRYKVAKRGQDVALRCDPISGHVSLFWYQQALGQGPEFLTYFQNEAQLDKSGLPSDRFFAERPEGSVSTLKIQRTQQEDSAVYLCASSSFPLGDTEAFFGQGTRLTVV.